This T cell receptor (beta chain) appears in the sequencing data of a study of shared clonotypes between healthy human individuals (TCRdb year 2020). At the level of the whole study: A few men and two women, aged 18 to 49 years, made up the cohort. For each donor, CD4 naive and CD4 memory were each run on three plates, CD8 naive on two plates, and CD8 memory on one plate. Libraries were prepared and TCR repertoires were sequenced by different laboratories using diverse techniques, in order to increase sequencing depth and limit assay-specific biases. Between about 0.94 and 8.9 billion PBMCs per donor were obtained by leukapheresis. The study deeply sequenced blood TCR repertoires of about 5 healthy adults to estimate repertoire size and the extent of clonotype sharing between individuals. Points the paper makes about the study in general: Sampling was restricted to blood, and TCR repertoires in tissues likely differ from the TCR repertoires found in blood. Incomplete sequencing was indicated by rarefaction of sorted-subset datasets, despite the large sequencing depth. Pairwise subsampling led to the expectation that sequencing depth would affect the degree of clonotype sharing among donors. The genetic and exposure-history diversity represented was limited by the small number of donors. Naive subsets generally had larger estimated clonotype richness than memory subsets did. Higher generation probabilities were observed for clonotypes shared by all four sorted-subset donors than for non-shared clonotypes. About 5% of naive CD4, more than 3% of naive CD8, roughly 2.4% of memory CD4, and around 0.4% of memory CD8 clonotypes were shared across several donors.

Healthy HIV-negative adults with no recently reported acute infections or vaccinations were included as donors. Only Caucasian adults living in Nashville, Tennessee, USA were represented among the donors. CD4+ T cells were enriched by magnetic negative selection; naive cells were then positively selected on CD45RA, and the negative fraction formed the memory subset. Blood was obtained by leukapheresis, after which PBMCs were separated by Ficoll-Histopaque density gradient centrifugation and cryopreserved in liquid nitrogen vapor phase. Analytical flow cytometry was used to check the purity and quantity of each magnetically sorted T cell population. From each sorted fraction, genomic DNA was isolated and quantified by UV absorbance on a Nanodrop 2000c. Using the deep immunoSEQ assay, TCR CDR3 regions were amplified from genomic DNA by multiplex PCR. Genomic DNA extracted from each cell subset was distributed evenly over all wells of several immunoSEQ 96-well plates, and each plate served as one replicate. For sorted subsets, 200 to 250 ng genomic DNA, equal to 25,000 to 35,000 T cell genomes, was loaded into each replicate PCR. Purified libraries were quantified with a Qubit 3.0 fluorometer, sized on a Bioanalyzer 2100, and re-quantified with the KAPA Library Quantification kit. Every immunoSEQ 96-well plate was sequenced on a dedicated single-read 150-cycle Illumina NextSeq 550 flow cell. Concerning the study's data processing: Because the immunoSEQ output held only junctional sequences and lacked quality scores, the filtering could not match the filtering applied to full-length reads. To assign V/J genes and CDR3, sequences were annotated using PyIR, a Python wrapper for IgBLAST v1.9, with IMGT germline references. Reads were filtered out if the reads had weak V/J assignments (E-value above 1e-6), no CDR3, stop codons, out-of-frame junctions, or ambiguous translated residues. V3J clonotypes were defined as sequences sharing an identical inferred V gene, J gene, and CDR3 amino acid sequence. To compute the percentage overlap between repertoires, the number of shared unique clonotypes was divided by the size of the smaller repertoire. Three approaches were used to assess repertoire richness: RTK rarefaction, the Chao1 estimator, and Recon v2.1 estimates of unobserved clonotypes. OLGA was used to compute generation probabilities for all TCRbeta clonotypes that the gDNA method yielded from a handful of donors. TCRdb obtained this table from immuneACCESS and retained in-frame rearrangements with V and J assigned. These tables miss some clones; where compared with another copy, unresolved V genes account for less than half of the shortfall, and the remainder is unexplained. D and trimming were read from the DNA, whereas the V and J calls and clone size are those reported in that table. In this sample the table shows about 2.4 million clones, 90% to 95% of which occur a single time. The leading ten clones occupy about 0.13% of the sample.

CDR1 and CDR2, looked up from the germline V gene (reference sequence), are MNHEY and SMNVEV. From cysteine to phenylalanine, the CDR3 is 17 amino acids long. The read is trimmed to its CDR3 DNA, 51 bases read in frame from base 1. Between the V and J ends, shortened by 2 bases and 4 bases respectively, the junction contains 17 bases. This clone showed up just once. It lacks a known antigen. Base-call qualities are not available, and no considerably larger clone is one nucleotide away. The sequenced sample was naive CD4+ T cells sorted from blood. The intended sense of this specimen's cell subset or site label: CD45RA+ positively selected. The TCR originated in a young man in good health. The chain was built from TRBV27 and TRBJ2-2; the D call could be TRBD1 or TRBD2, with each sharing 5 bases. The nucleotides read TGTGCCAGCAGTTTAGGGGGTTTGACATTGGGCACCGGGGAGCTGTTTTTT. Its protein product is CASSLGGLTLGTGELFF.